Following are 24 T cell receptor beta chains from one sample sequenced in a study of spatial heterogeneity in lung cancer. TCRdb ran MiXCR on the 5' RACE reads and lists one entry per CDR3 protein. The sample consists of more than 15,000 distinct CDR3 sequences, 9% to 10% of them appearing once. Time point described: blood at routine non-recurrence follow-up after resection. Material: PBMCs, obtained at follow-up. The receptors come from a female donor with early-stage non-small cell lung cancer.

This clonotype was detected a few times. The chain has TRBV29-1 and TRBJ1-4; maybe TRBD1 (5 bases). CDR3 size: 10 residues. CDR1 and CDR2 (germline): SQVTM, ANQGSEA. V dropped 7 bases and J dropped 13 bases, with 13 bases sitting between them. CDR3 residues: CSGGTDVLFF. DNA for the CDR3: TGCAGCGGCGGGACGGACGTACTGTTTTTT.

This clonotype was seen repeatedly, ten times or more. The rearrangement uses TRBV29-1 and TRBJ1-2, with D maybe TRBD1 (5 bases). Trimming took 6 bases from V and 8 from J, leaving 16 bases between them. The CDR3 covers 12 residues. Germline V CDR1 and CDR2: SQVTM, ANQGSEA. The CDR3 spells CSVVGTVEGYTF. Here the CDR3 DNA reads TGCAGCGTCGTTGGGACGGTAGAAGGCTACACCTTC.

This clonotype showed up just a few times. The chain joins TRBV7-2 to TRBJ2-7; 10 nucleotides align to TRBD1. Germline-derived CDR1 and CDR2 are SGHTA and FQGNSA. The CDR3 extends over 14 amino acids. The ends lost 1 base at V and 4 bases at J; junction bases unmatched: 1. The CDR3 protein is CASSLGDRGYEQYF. The CDR3 region has the DNA TGTGCCAGCAGCTTAGGGGACAGGGGTTACGAGCAGTACTTC.

In its sample, this clonotype was seen once. The gene calls are TRBV30 and TRBJ1-6; no definite D call. This CDR3 has 13 amino acids. CDR1 is GTSNPN and CDR2 is SVGIG in the germline V gene (reference sequence). The ends were cut back, 6 bases at V and 8 bases at J, with 14 bases in the middle. CDR3 residues: CACGGHDYSPLHF. The CDR3 nucleotides are TGTGCCTGCGGAGGCCATGATTATTCACCCCTCCACTTT.

Ten or more counts support this clonotype. V is TRBV6-5 and J is TRBJ1-1; 10 bases agree with TRBD1. Trimming removed 4 bases from V and 4 bases from J; junction bases left unmatched: 6. The CDR3 runs 15 residues. CDR1 is MNHEY and CDR2 is SVGAGI in the germline V gene. The CDR3 loop reads CASSSTGGGGTEAFF. CDR3 DNA sequence: TGTGCCAGCAGTTCGACAGGGGGCGGGGGCACTGAAGCTTTCTTT.

This clonotype was observed at least ten times. The CDR3 sequence is CAWSGGQGNQPQHF. DNA of the CDR3: TGTGCCTGGAGTGGGGGACAGGGCAATCAGCCCCAGCATTTT. This rearrangement joins TRBV30 to TRBJ1-5, with 8 nucleotides matching TRBD1. V gave up 1 base and J gave up 2 bases; unmatched junction bases: 1. The CDR3 extends over 14 amino acids. Germline CDR1 is GTSNPN and CDR2 is SVGIG (reference sequence).

V is TRBV29-1 and J is TRBJ2-2; no clear D. The ends were cut back, 1 base at V and 5 bases at J, with 8 bases in the middle. The CDR3 is 13 residues long. Germline loops: CDR1 SQVTM, CDR2 ANQGSEA. The CDR3 bases are TGCAGCGTTGAAGGCCCTGGAACCGGGGAGCTGTTTTTT. It encodes CSVEGPGTGELFF.

This clonotype was seen at least ten times. The CDR3 DNA reads as TGTGCCATCCGGAGGGGAAGGGGAGCCTACGAGCAGTACTTC. Its protein product is CAIRRGRGAYEQYF. This chain connects TRBV10-3 to TRBJ2-7, with D tentatively TRBD2 (6 bases). Germline loops: CDR1 ENHRY, CDR2 SYGVKD. There are 14 residues in the CDR3. Trimming left V 8 bases short and J 2 bases short, with 16 bases between.

This clonotype was detected ten times or more. V usage is TRBV10-2 and J usage is TRBJ2-5; either TRBD1 or TRBD2 may supply D (5 bases each). Germline V CDR1 and CDR2: WSHSY, SAAADI. With 0 bases removed from V and 3 bases from J, the gap between germline ends came to 20 bases. The CDR3 spans 18 residues. In nucleotides, the CDR3 is TGCGCCAGCAGTGAGTCGAATAGGGTCGGGGACGTAAAAGAGACCCAGTACTTC. It specifies CASSESNRVGDVKETQYF.

Many counts were recorded for this clonotype. The chain employs TRBV29-1 and TRBJ2-3, with a tentative D call TRBD2 (6 bases). The V and J ends lost 3 bases and 5 bases respectively, with 6 bases between them. CDR1 and CDR2 from the germline V gene are SQVTM and ANQGSEA. The CDR3 has 11 residues. The CDR3: CSVDGGDTQYF. The CDR3 DNA reads TGCAGCGTTGACGGGGGAGATACGCAGTATTTT.

This clonotype was counted many times. The chain combines TRBV7-2 with TRBJ2-7; D unresolved. From germline, CDR1 is SGHTA and CDR2 FQGNSA. Deletions cut 8 bases from V and 4 bases from J, with 9 bases between. This CDR3 is built from 11 residues. The CDR3 coding sequence is TGTGCCAGCGGGCCCAGGTACGAGCAGTACTTC. Its translation is CASGPRYEQYF. The full variable domain, with the rest looked up from reference TRBV7-2 and TRBJ2-7, is GAGVSQSPSNKVTEKGKDVELRCDPISGHTALYWYRQSLGQGLEFLIYFQGNSAPDKSGLPSDRFSAERTGGSVSTLTIQRTQQEDSAVYLCASGPRYEQYFGPGTRLTVT.

This clonotype appeared many times. The DNA of the CDR3 is TGTGCCAGCAGTTACTCCCACACTGAAGCTTTCTTT. Protein product: CASSYSHTEAFF. V and J are TRBV6-2 or TRBV6-3 and TRBJ1-1, with no clear D. The CDR3 sequence is 12 residues long. V lost 0 bases to trimming and J lost 3 bases, with 2 bases between them. Germline CDR1 and CDR2: MNHEY and SVGEGT.

This clonotype was found many times. The chain combines TRBV23-1 with TRBJ2-7, with no clear D. TRBV23-1 is marked as an open reading frame, function uncertain. CDR3 length equals 11 residues. V lost 3 bases to trimming and J lost 3 bases, with 3 bases between them. DNA for the CDR3: TGCGCCAGCAGTCAGTACTACGAGCAGTACTTC. This translates into CASSQYYEQYF.

In this sample, this clonotype turned up many times. V and J are TRBV4-1 and TRBJ1-1; D unclear. V dropped 6 bases and J dropped 0 bases, with 11 bases sitting between them. This CDR3 comprises 14 residues. CDR1 is MGHRA, CDR2 YSYEKL, per germline. This chain's CDR3 is CASRGARVNTEAFF. The CDR3 DNA is TGCGCCAGCAGGGGCGCGAGGGTGAACACTGAAGCTTTCTTT.

V usage is TRBV6-2 or TRBV6-3 and J usage is TRBJ1-5; TRBD1 is a possible D gene (6 bases). Germline-derived CDR1 and CDR2 are MNHEY and SVGEGT. The V and J ends lost 0 bases and 2 bases respectively, with 14 bases between them. The CDR3 contains 17 residues. The CDR3 loop reads CASSYSIAGQRNQPQHF. CDR3 DNA sequence: TGTGCCAGCAGTTACTCGATTGCCGGACAGCGCAATCAGCCCCAGCATTTT.

This clonotype has ten or more counts. The chain joins TRBV20-1 to TRBJ1-1; D unresolved. Germline CDR1 reads DFQATT; CDR2 reads SNEGSKA (reference sequence). The ends were cut back, 7 bases at V and 2 bases at J, with 17 bases in the middle. The CDR3 consists of 14 residues. The DNA of the CDR3 is TGCAGTGTCCGACCTTCTGGTGAAAACACTGAAGCTTTCTTT. Protein product: CSVRPSGENTEAFF.

This clonotype showed up many times. The chain employs TRBV5-4 and TRBJ2-1; 9 nucleotides line up with TRBD2. V lost 4 bases to trimming and J lost 8 bases; unmatched junction nucleotides: 16. CDR3 length: 17 residues. Germline V lookup: CDR1 SGHNT, CDR2 YYREEE (reference sequence). The CDR3 loop is CASSHGTSWPPRDEQFF. The DNA for the CDR3 is TGTGCCAGCAGCCATGGGACTAGCTGGCCCCCAAGGGATGAGCAGTTCTTC. Together with reference TRBV5-4 and TRBJ2-1, the CDR3 gives the full variable domain: ETGVTQSPTHLIKTRGQQVTLRCSSQSGHNTVSWYQQALGQGPQFIFQYYREEENGRGNFPPRFSGLQFPNYSSELNVNALELDDSALYLCASSHGTSWPPRDEQFFGPGTRLTVL.

This clonotype has at least ten counts. The chain joins TRBV11-2 to TRBJ1-4; a weak D match, TRBD1 (6 bases). The CDR3 loop spans 18 amino acids. V lost 3 bases to trimming and J lost 3 bases, with 20 bases between them. Per the germline V gene, CDR1 is SGHAT and CDR2 is FQNNGV. The chain's CDR3 is CASSLIQGSHYSNEKLFF. As DNA, the CDR3 is TGTGCCAGCAGCTTGATACAGGGATCCCATTATTCTAATGAAAAACTGTTTTTT.

This clonotype was observed many times. The V call is TRBV5-4, the J call TRBJ1-4; 8 bases agree with TRBD1. The CDR3 contains 15 residues. CDR1 and CDR2 from the germline V gene are SGHNT and YYREEE (reference sequence). J was trimmed by 6 bases and V by 3 bases; bases with no gene match: 7. The CDR3 DNA reads TGTGCCAGCAGCTCACCAGACAGGGGCGATGAAAAACTGTTTTTT. It codes for CASSSPDRGDEKLFF.

This clonotype is labeled medium-sized. The V call is TRBV5-5, the J call TRBJ2-1; perhaps TRBD1 as D (5 bases). The V gene's germline CDR1 is SGHKS and CDR2 YYEKEE (reference sequence). With 0 bases removed from V and 5 bases from J, the gap between germline ends came to 12 bases. This CDR3 has 15 residues. Here the CDR3 reads CASSLVPQGDNEQFF. In nucleotides, the CDR3 is TGTGCCAGCAGCTTGGTTCCCCAGGGCGACAATGAGCAGTTCTTC.

This clonotype was seen repeatedly, ten times or more. This chain links TRBV7-2 with TRBJ1-6; D is unresolved. Looked up from germline, CDR1 is SGHTA and CDR2 is FQGNSA. The CDR3 has 17 amino acids. The V and J ends lost 5 bases and 5 bases respectively, with 19 bases between them. The CDR3 loop is CASSRTRVNTDNSPLHF. The CDR3, as DNA: TGTGCCAGCAGCCGTACTAGGGTTAACACTGATAATTCACCCCTCCACTTT. Supplemented by reference TRBV7-2 and TRBJ1-6, the full variable domain reads GAGVSQSPSNKVTEKGKDVELRCDPISGHTALYWYRQSLGQGLEFLIYFQGNSAPDKSGLPSDRFSAERTGGSVSTLTIQRTQQEDSAVYLCASSRTRVNTDNSPLHFGNGTRLTVT.

This clonotype has a handful of counts. The rearrangement uses TRBV20-1 and TRBJ2-7; D may be TRBD1 or TRBD2 (6 bases each). The CDR3 runs to 13 residues. Germline CDR1 is DFQATT and CDR2 is SNEGSKA (reference sequence). V dropped 6 bases and J dropped 7 bases, with 19 bases sitting between them. CDR3 sequence (DNA): TGCAGTGCCCCCGGCCCGGGGGCAGGGGAGCAGTACTTC. It is translated as CSAPGPGAGEQYF.

This clonotype was seen many times. The chain links TRBV10-1 to TRBJ2-7; 10 bases are a match to TRBD2. CDR1 is WNHNN, CDR2 SYGVQD, per germline (reference sequence). Germline trimming cut 2 bases from V and 11 bases from J; bases unmatched to any gene: 9. The CDR3 runs to 14 residues. CDR3 sequence (DNA): TGCGCCAGCAGTGAGGGAACTAGCGGGAAGAGGAAGTACTTC. This sequence encodes CASSEGTSGKRKYF.

This clonotype was counted many times. The chain links TRBV10-1 to TRBJ2-4; D remains unclear. From germline, CDR1 is WNHNN and CDR2 SYGVQD (reference sequence). This CDR3 has 13 residues. Trimming took off 3 bases at V and 3 bases at J, with 6 bases between the two ends. In DNA form, the CDR3 reads TGCGCCAGCAGTGAAAATGTCAAAAACATTCAGTACTTC. Amino acids: CASSENVKNIQYF.